Listed here are 19 T cell receptor beta chains from one sample, sequenced in a study of OX40 agonist ivuxolimab in advanced cancers. This table comes from immunoSEQ multiplex PCR, and its TCRdb copy is limited to in-frame clones, with some not included. The repertoire holds 21,000 or so clones, just over 85% seen once, with just over 20% in the top ten. The starting material was CD4+ or CD8+ T cells sorted from blood, obtained in a trial of the OX40 agonist ivuxolimab. These receptors were collected from an adult with an advanced solid tumor such as melanoma, head and neck, liver or kidney cancer.

The chain combines TRBV7-8 with TRBJ2-1, with 9 bases lining up with TRBD1. J was trimmed by 5 bases and V by 5 bases; bases with no gene match: 4. The germline gives CDR1 SGHVS, CDR2 FQNEAQ. This CDR3 is 14 amino acids long. CDR3 protein: CASSPGQGNNEQFF. The CDR3 DNA sequence: TGTGCCAGCAGCCCGGGACAGGGAAACAATGAGCAGTTCTTC. The full variable domain, completed using reference TRBV7-8 and TRBJ2-1, is GAGVSQSPRYKVAKRGQDVALRCDPISGHVSLFWYQQALGQGPEFLTYFQNEAQLDKSGLPSDRFFAERPEGSVSTLKIQRTQQEDSAVYLCASSPGQGNNEQFFGPGTRLTVL.

This chain connects TRBV28 to TRBJ2-1, with TRBD2 as a possible D gene (6 bases). CDR3 length equals 16 residues. From germline, CDR1 is MDHEN and CDR2 SYDVKM. The germline V and J ends were trimmed by 8 bases and 7 bases, with 24 bases remaining between them. The CDR3 sequence is CASFGPSGRPGNEQFF. The CDR3 nucleotides are TGTGCCAGCTTCGGCCCCAGCGGGCGTCCCGGGAATGAGCAGTTCTTC.

V gene TRBV5-6 combines with J gene TRBJ2-7; 7 bases agree with TRBD1. V was pared by 1 base and J by 4 bases, with 5 bases of the junction left unmatched. CDR1 SGHDT and CDR2 YYEEEE come from the germline V gene. The CDR3 has 14 amino acids. The CDR3 region is CASSLSTGVYEQYF. CDR3 bases: TGTGCCAGCAGCTTGTCAACAGGGGTGTACGAGCAGTACTTC.

This clone is a singleton in its sample. The rearrangement links TRBV30 to TRBJ2-3; D may be TRBD1 or TRBD2 (6 bases each). The CDR3 runs to 16 residues. The germline V gene encodes CDR1 GTSNPN and CDR2 SVGIG (reference sequence). Trimming shortened V by 1 base and J by 4 bases, and 18 bases separated the two germline ends. This CDR3 is CAWSAGSRGGADTQYF. The CDR3 nucleotides read TGTGCCTGGAGTGCGGGGAGCAGGGGAGGCGCAGATACGCAGTATTTT.

The V call is TRBV2, the J call TRBJ2-1; D call uncertain. Germline-derived CDR1 and CDR2 are SNHLY and FYNNEI. The CDR3 loop spans 15 amino acids. The V end was cut by 7 bases, the J end by 0 bases, with 13 bases between. CDR3 DNA sequence: TGTGCCAGCAAGCTCGACTCAAGCTCCTACAATGAGCAGTTCTTC. Its translation: CASKLDSSSYNEQFF.

The chain has TRBV28 and TRBJ1-5, with D tentatively TRBD1 (6 bases). V lost 6 bases and J 5 bases, leaving 14 bases between the germline ends. The length of the CDR3 is 14 residues. Germline V gene sequence: CDR1 MDHEN, CDR2 SYDVKM. CDR3 sequence reads: CASRPYRADQPQHF. In DNA form, the CDR3 reads TGTGCCAGCAGACCGTACAGGGCTGATCAGCCCCAGCATTTT.

The V gene is TRBV28, the J gene TRBJ2-1; D is possibly TRBD1 (6 bases). In germline, CDR1 is MDHEN, CDR2 SYDVKM. The CDR3 is 15 residues long. The V and J ends lost 6 bases and 4 bases respectively, with 16 bases between them. The CDR3 region has the DNA TGTGCCAGCAGAGAACGGGGCAGGGGTTACAATGAGCAGTTCTTC. It specifies CASRERGRGYNEQFF.

This clone appeared a few times. V is TRBV10-1 and J is TRBJ2-7; 12 bases are a match to TRBD1. Germline V CDR1 and CDR2: WNHNN, SYGVQD (reference sequence). The CDR3 length is 15 residues. Losses at the gene ends were 2 bases for V and 7 bases for J; bases not matched to a gene: 6. CDR3 residues: CASSEGGQGAREQYF. In DNA form, the CDR3 reads TGCGCCAGCAGTGAGGGGGGACAGGGGGCGCGGGAGCAGTACTTC.

The chain uses TRBV19 and TRBJ2-7, with 13 bases that match TRBD2. The CDR3 totals 15 residues. The germline gives CDR1 LNHDA, CDR2 SQIVND (reference sequence). J lost 3 bases, V lost 5 bases, and 4 bases had no gene match. The CDR3 DNA reads TGTGCCAGTAGTCTCCGGACTAGCGGGGGCTACGAGCAGTACTTC. Translation: CASSLRTSGGYEQYF.

In its sample, this clone was seen a few times. The chain uses TRBV21-1 and TRBJ2-7; TRBD2 is taken as the D call from the table, unchecked against the DNA. TRBV21-1 is a listed pseudogene. The CDR3 is 8 residues long. CDR3 amino acids: CASSKSRF. The CDR3 DNA sequence: TGTGCCAGCAGCAAATCTCGGTTC.

V is TRBV14 and J is TRBJ1-2; no clear D gene. This CDR3 is built from 14 residues. V was pared by 0 bases and J by 4 bases, with 9 bases between. Per the germline V gene, CDR1 is SGHDN and CDR2 is FVKESK. In DNA, the CDR3 is TGTGCCAGCAGCCAAGATCGGAGGCTCTATGGCTACACCTTC. Translated: CASSQDRRLYGYTF.

The rearrangement uses TRBV7-9 and TRBJ2-7; 7 bases are a match to TRBD1. This CDR3 is 14 amino acids long. Germline CDR1 is SEHNR and CDR2 is FQNEAQ (reference sequence). Trimming removed 1 base from V and 5 bases from J; junction bases left unmatched: 5. CDR3 nucleotide sequence: TGTGCCAGCAGCTTAGGAGGGGGCAGGAACGAGCAGTACTTC. The encoded protein is CASSLGGGRNEQYF.

In this sample, this clone turned up a few times. The V gene is TRBV11-2, the J gene TRBJ2-7, with 8 bases aligning to TRBD2. The germline gives CDR1 SGHAT, CDR2 FQNNGV. The CDR3 runs 15 residues. The V gene end was trimmed by 5 bases and the J gene end by 4 bases; junction bases not matched to a gene: 10. Here the CDR3 reads CASSPNPGLGYEQYF. CDR3 bases: TGTGCCAGCAGCCCTAACCCGGGACTAGGGTACGAGCAGTACTTC. Together with reference TRBV11-2 and TRBJ2-7, the CDR3 gives the full variable domain: EAGVAQSPRYKIIEKRQSVAFWCNPISGHATLYWYQQILGQGPKLLIQFQNNGVVDDSQLPKDRFSAERLKGVDSTLKIQPAKLEDSAVYLCASSPNPGLGYEQYFGPGTRLTVT.

This chain joins TRBV7-6 and TRBJ1-2; perhaps TRBD1 as D (5 bases). The germline V gene has CDR1 SGHVS and CDR2 FNYEAQ. The CDR3 covers 14 residues. The ends were cut back, 0 bases at V and 8 bases at J, with 13 bases in the middle. DNA of the CDR3: TGTGCCAGCAGCTTAGCATGGGGGGAAAGAGGCTACACCTTC. It codes for CASSLAWGERGYTF.

J is TRBJ2-1 and V is TRBV11-2, with TRBD2 matching over 7 bases. CDR1 SGHAT and CDR2 FQNNGV come from the germline V gene. The CDR3 length is 19 residues. With 5 bases clipped from V and 5 bases from J, the junction kept 21 bases outside the gene matches. The CDR3: CASSHPILAGRFGDNEQFF. CDR3 DNA: TGTGCCAGCAGCCACCCTATTTTAGCGGGTCGGTTTGGGGACAATGAGCAGTTCTTC.

V and J are TRBV9 and TRBJ2-3; 11 bases are shared with TRBD2. This CDR3 contains 17 residues. The V gene end was trimmed by 0 bases and the J gene end by 3 bases; junction bases not matched to a gene: 6. CDR1 SGDLS and CDR2 YYNGEE come from the germline V gene. CDR3: CASSVVDRLAGTDTQYF. The CDR3 bases are TGTGCCAGCAGCGTAGTTGATAGACTAGCGGGGACAGATACGCAGTATTTT.

The CDR3 DNA reads as TGTGCCAGCAGCCCCATGGGGGAAGAGACCCAGTACTTC. The encoded protein is CASSPMGEETQYF. The V call is TRBV7-9, the J call TRBJ2-5; D may be TRBD1 or TRBD2 (5 bases each). The V end lost 5 bases, the J end lost 3 bases, and 10 bases lay between the germline ends. This CDR3 comprises 13 residues. Germline assignment: CDR1 SEHNR and CDR2 FQNEAQ (reference sequence).

V is TRBV13 and J is TRBJ2-7; possibly TRBD1 or TRBD2 for D (5 bases each). Germline V gives CDR1 PRHDT, CDR2 FYEKMQ (reference sequence). This CDR3 contains 16 residues. Deletions cut 5 bases from V and 2 bases from J, with 19 bases between. Here the CDR3 DNA reads TGTGCCAGCAGCGGCAGGTCTGGGGGAAGTCCCTACGAGCAGTACTTC. Translated: CASSGRSGGSPYEQYF.

The chain recombines TRBV6-1 with TRBJ2-7; TRBD2 matches 9 bases. V lost 1 base to trimming and J lost 1 base; unmatched junction nucleotides: 2. The germline CDR1 and CDR2 sequences are MNHNS and SASEGT. The CDR3 is 15 residues long. CDR3 sequence: CASSEGLAVSYEQYF. The CDR3, as DNA: TGTGCCAGCAGTGAAGGACTAGCGGTTTCCTACGAGCAGTACTTC.